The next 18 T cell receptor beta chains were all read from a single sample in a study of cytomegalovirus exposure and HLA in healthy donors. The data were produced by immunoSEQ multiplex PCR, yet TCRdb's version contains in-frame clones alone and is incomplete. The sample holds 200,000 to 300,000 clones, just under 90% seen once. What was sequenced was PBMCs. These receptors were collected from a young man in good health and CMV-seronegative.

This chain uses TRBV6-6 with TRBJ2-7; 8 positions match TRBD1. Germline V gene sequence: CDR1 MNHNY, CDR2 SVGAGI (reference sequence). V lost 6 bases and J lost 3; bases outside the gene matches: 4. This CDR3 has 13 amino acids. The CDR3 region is CASRDRGGYEQYF. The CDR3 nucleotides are TGTGCCAGCAGAGACAGGGGAGGCTACGAGCAGTACTTC.

The CDR3 DNA follows: TGTGCCAGCACCCAGGGACAGGGAAGCAATCAGCCCCAGCATTTT. Translating gives CASTQGQGSNQPQHF. V gene TRBV6-1 combines with J gene TRBJ1-5; 9 bases are a match to TRBD1. With 7 bases clipped from V and 1 base from J, the junction kept 5 bases outside the gene matches. The CDR3 spans 15 residues. CDR1 MNHNS and CDR2 SASEGT come from the germline V gene.

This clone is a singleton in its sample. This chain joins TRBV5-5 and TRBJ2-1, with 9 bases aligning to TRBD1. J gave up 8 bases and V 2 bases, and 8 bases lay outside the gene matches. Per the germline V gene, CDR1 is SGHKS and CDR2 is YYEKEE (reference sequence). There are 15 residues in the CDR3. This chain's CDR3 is CASSFPGTGWDEQFF. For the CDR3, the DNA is TGTGCCAGCAGCTTCCCCGGGACAGGGTGGGATGAGCAGTTCTTC.

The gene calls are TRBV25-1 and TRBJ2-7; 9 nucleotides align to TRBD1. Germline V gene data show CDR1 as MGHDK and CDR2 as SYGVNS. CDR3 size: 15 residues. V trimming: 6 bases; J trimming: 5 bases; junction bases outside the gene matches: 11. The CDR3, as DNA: TGTGCCAGCAGGGGAGGGGGACAGGGCATCCACGAGCAGTACTTC. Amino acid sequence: CASRGGGQGIHEQYF.

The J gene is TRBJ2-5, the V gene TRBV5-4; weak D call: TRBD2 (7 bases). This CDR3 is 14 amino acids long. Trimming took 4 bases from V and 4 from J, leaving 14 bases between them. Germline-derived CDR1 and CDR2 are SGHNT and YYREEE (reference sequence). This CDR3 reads CASSQQGGGETQYF. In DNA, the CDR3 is TGTGCCAGCAGCCAACAGGGAGGGGGAGAGACCCAGTACTTC.

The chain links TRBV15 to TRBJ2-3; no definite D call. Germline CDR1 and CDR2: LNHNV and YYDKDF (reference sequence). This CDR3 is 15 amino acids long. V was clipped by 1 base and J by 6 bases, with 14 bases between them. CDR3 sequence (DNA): TGTGCCACCAGCAGAGGTCGCGGTATAGGTGATACGCAGTATTTT. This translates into CATSRGRGIGDTQYF.

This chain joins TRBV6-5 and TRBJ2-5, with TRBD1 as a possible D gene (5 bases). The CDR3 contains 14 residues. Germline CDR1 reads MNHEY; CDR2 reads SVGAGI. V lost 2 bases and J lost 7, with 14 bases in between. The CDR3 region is CASSYLDSSGTQYF. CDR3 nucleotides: TGTGCCAGCAGTTACCTCGACAGTTCCGGGACCCAGTACTTC.

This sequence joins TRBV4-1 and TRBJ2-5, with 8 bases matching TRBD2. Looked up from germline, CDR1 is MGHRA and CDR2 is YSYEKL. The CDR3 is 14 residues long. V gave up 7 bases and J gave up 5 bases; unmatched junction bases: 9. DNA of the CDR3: TGCGCCAGCAATAGCGGGGCTTGGGGGGAGACCCAGTACTTC. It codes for CASNSGAWGETQYF.

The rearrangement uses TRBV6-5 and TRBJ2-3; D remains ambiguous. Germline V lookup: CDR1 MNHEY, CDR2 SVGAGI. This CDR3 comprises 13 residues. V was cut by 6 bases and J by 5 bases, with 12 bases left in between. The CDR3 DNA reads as TGTGCCAGCAGCACCTCCTGGAGAGATACGCAGTATTTT. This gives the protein CASSTSWRDTQYF.

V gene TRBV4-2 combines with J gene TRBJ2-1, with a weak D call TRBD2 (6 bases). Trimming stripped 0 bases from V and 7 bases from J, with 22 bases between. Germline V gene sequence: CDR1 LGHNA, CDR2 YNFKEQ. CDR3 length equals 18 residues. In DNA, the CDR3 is TGTGCCAGCAGCCAAGACGGTCGCGGGGACGGCTACAATAATGAGCAGTTCTTC. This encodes CASSQDGRGDGYNNEQFF.

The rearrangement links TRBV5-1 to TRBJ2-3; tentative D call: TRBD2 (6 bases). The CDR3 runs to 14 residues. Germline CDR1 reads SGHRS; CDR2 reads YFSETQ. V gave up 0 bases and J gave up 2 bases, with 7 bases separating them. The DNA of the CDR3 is TGCGCCAGCAGCTTGGGCGGGATCACAGATACGCAGTATTTT. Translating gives CASSLGGITDTQYF.

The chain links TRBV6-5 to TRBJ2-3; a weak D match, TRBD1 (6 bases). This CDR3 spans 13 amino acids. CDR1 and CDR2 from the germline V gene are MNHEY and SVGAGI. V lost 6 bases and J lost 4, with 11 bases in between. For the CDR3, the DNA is TGTGCCAGCAGCCTAACAGGGTCAGATACGCAGTATTTT. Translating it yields CASSLTGSDTQYF.

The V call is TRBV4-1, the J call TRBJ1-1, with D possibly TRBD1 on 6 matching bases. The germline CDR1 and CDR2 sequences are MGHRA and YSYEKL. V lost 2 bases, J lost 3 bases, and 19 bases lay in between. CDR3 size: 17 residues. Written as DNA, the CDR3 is TGCGCCAGCAGCCAACCCCAAAACAGGGATAGACACACTGAAGCTTTCTTT. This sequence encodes CASSQPQNRDRHTEAFF.

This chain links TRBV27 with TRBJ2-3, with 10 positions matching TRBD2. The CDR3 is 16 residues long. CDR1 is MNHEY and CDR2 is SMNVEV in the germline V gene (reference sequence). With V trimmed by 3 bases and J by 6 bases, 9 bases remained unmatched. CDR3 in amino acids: CASSFLSAGGADTQYF. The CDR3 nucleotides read TGTGCCAGCAGTTTCCTTTCAGCGGGAGGGGCCGATACGCAGTATTTT.

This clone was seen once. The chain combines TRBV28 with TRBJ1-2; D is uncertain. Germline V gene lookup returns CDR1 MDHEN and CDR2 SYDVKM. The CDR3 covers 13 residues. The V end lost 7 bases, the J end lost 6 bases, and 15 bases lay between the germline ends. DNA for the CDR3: TGTGCCAGCACCTCCGACTCGGTGAATGGCTACACCTTC. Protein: CASTSDSVNGYTF.

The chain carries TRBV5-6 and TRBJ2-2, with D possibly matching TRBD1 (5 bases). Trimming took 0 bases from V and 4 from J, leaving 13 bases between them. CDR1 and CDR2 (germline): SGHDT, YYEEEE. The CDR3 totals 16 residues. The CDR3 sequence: CASSLGGVLGTGELFF. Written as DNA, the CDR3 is TGTGCCAGCAGCTTGGGGGGCGTCCTGGGCACCGGGGAGCTGTTTTTT.

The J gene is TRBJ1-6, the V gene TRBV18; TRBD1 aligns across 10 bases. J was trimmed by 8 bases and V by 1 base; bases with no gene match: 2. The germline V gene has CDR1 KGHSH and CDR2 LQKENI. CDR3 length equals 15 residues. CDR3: CASSPRGTGDSPLHF. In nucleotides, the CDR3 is TGTGCCAGCTCACCACGGGGGACAGGGGATTCACCCCTCCACTTT. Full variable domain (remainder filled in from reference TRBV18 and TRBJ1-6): NAGVMQNPRHLVRRRGQEARLRCSPMKGHSHVYWYRQLPEEGLKFMVYLQKENIIDESGMPKERFSAEFPKEGPSILRIQQVVRGDSAAYFCASSPRGTGDSPLHFGNGTRLTVT.

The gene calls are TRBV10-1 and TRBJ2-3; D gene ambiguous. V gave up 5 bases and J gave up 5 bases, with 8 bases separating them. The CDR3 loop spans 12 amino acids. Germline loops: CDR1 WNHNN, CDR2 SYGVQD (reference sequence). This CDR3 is CASSRFGDTQYF. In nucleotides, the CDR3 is TGCGCCAGCAGTCGGTTTGGAGATACGCAGTATTTT.